These 20 T cell receptor beta chains were sequenced from one sample in a study of blood T cell repertoires in COVID-19 (dated by TCRdb to about 2020). Receptors were amplified or captured by the immunoSEQ multiplex PCR assay. TCRdb stores this immuneACCESS table with in-frame sequences only. Part of the clones is absent; in the studies checked, under half of the shortfall reflects unresolved V genes, and no reason is known for the rest. This sample comprises 140,000 to 150,000 clones, around 84% of them detected only once. In total, the top ten clones hold 10% to 15% of the sample. The specimen sequenced was peripheral blood. The source is a man in his sixties with active or convalescent COVID-19.

The gene calls are TRBV5-1 and TRBJ1-2, with D unclear. V dropped 1 base and J dropped 6 bases, with 13 bases sitting between them. Germline V gene data show CDR1 as SGHRS and CDR2 as YFSETQ. The CDR3 spans 14 residues. In nucleotides, the CDR3 is TGCGCCAGCAGCTTGCTTCCGGTTCAGGATGGCTACACCTTC. This sequence encodes CASSLLPVQDGYTF.

The chain couples TRBV30 to TRBJ2-3; D perhaps matches TRBD1 (6 bases). CDR3 size: 16 residues. The V gene lost 4 bases and the J gene lost 3 bases, with 20 bases spanning the gap. Germline loops: CDR1 GTSNPN, CDR2 SVGIG (reference sequence). This CDR3 reads CAWTLSQDRVTDTQYF. The CDR3 DNA reads TGTGCCTGGACCCTATCCCAGGACAGAGTGACAGATACGCAGTATTTT.

V is TRBV3-1 (or the pseudogene TRBV3-2) and J is TRBJ2-7, with 12 positions matching TRBD2. V was pared by 4 bases and J by 4 bases, with 2 bases of the junction left unmatched. Germline lookup yields CDR1 LGHDT and CDR2 YNNKEL (reference sequence). The CDR3 has 14 amino acids. CDR3 DNA: TGTGCCAGCAGCCTCGGACTAGCGGGATACGAGCAGTACTTC. This translates into CASSLGLAGYEQYF.

The chain carries TRBV5-5 and TRBJ1-2, with TRBD1 matching over 9 bases. CDR3 size: 15 residues. The ends lost 0 bases at V and 8 bases at J; junction bases unmatched: 8. From germline, CDR1 is SGHKS and CDR2 YYEKEE (reference sequence). Written as DNA, the CDR3 is TGTGCCAGCAGCTTGGAGGGACAGGGTCGTGGGGGCTACACCTTC. Residues: CASSLEGQGRGGYTF.

The chain uses TRBV5-1 and TRBJ2-7, with 9 positions matching TRBD1. J gave up 5 bases and V 7 bases, and 4 bases lay outside the gene matches. The CDR3 is 12 amino acids. Germline-derived CDR1 and CDR2 are SGHRS and YFSETQ. In nucleotides, the CDR3 is TGCGCCAGCCGGGACAGGGTCGACGAGCAGTACTTC. Its translation: CASRDRVDEQYF.

The V and J genes are TRBV2 and TRBJ1-4; possible D gene TRBD1, 5 bases. V was pared by 0 bases and J by 15 bases, with 8 bases between. Per the germline V gene, CDR1 is SNHLY and CDR2 is FYNNEI. The CDR3 extends over 11 amino acids. The CDR3 loop reads CASSEAGGMFF. CDR3 in DNA: TGTGCCAGCAGTGAAGCGGGGGGAATGTTTTTT. Supplemented by reference TRBV2 and TRBJ1-4, the full variable domain reads EPEVTQTPSHQVTQMGQEVILRCVPISNHLYFYWYRQILGQKVEFLVSFYNNEISEKSEIFDDQFSVERPDGSNFTLKIRSTKLEDSAMYFCASSEAGGMFFGSGTQLSVL.

The genes are TRBV7-9 and TRBJ2-3; 9 bases are a match to TRBD2. CDR1 and CDR2 from the germline V gene are SEHNR and FQNEAQ (reference sequence). Trimming at V came to 5 bases and at J to 6 bases, leaving 12 bases not matched to a gene. The CDR3 consists of 16 residues. CDR3 DNA: TGTGCCAGCAGCCTCCCTAGCGGGGCCCGCGATGATACGCAGTATTTT. It is translated as CASSLPSGARDDTQYF.

The chain links TRBV20-1 to TRBJ2-5; tentatively, D is TRBD2 (6 bases). The CDR3 is 11 residues long. The V end lost 6 bases, the J end lost 2 bases, and 7 bases lay between the germline ends. Germline V gene lookup returns CDR1 DFQATT and CDR2 SNEGSKA (reference sequence). The DNA for the CDR3 is TGCAGTGCGGAGGGTCAAGAGACCCAGTACTTC. Residues: CSAEGQETQYF.

V is TRBV19 and J is TRBJ2-7, with 8 bases aligning to TRBD1. V shed 5 bases and J 1 base; nucleotides not matched to a gene: 4. The CDR3 has 14 residues. CDR1 LNHDA and CDR2 SQIVND come from the germline V gene (reference sequence). CDR3 loop: CASSGRDRSYEQYF. CDR3 DNA sequence: TGTGCCAGTAGTGGCCGGGACAGGTCCTACGAGCAGTACTTC.

V gene TRBV6-5 combines with J gene TRBJ2-5; 7 bases are shared with TRBD2. Germline-derived CDR1 and CDR2 are MNHEY and SVGAGI. V gave up 6 bases and J gave up 2 bases; unmatched junction bases: 6. The CDR3 covers 14 residues. CDR3 sequence reads: CASSGGGAQETQYF. The CDR3 bases are TGTGCCAGCAGCGGGGGAGGGGCACAAGAGACCCAGTACTTC.

The chain combines TRBV5-1 with TRBJ2-7; possibly TRBD1 for D (5 bases). V lost 5 bases and J lost 3, with 15 bases in between. The germline V gene has CDR1 SGHRS and CDR2 YFSETQ. The CDR3 is 14 amino acids. CDR3 residues: CASSQDTGLYEQYF. The CDR3 nucleotides read TGCGCCAGCAGTCAAGATACAGGTCTCTACGAGCAGTACTTC.

The rearrangement links TRBV28 to TRBJ2-7; D possibly corresponds to TRBD2 (6 bases). The V gene's germline CDR1 is MDHEN and CDR2 SYDVKM. The CDR3 has 14 residues. The V end was cut by 1 base, the J end by 0 bases, with 7 bases between. The CDR3 sequence is CASSLSGDSYEQYF. The CDR3 coding sequence is TGTGCCAGCAGTTTATCGGGGGACTCCTACGAGCAGTACTTC.

The chain couples TRBV6-5 to TRBJ2-7; 7 bases map to TRBD2. Germline V gene data show CDR1 as MNHEY and CDR2 as SVGAGI. The CDR3 covers 15 residues. V was clipped by 7 bases and J by 0 bases; unmatched bases: 9. CDR3 bases: TGTGCCAGCACGGCCGCGGGAGCTCTCTCCTACGAGCAGTACTTC. Protein sequence: CASTAAGALSYEQYF.

CDR3 nucleotide sequence: TGTGCCAGCAGTTACAGGGGGGGAGAACAGTACTTC. It yields the protein CASSYRGGEQYF. This chain uses TRBV6-5 with TRBJ2-7, with D perhaps TRBD2 (7 bases). Germline V gene sequence: CDR1 MNHEY, CDR2 SVGAGI. V shed 2 bases and J shed 10 bases, with 12 bases lying between them. The CDR3 is made up of 12 amino acids.

This rearrangement joins TRBV28 to TRBJ2-1; 11 bases match TRBD2. The CDR3 runs to 17 residues. Trimming at V came to 3 bases and at J to 5 bases, leaving 9 bases not matched to a gene. CDR1 is MDHEN and CDR2 is SYDVKM in the germline V gene. The CDR3 sequence: CASSLSRLTSGDNEQFF. The CDR3 DNA reads as TGTGCCAGCAGTTTGTCTAGGTTGACTAGCGGGGACAATGAGCAGTTCTTC.

The V and J genes are TRBV27 and TRBJ2-7; weak D call: TRBD1 (6 bases). Trimming removed 6 bases from V and 3 bases from J, with 12 bases in between. This CDR3 region has 13 residues. The V gene's germline CDR1 is MNHEY and CDR2 SMNVEV (reference sequence). In DNA, the CDR3 is TGTGCCAGCAGGGGGGCAGGGTTCTACGAGCAGTACTTC. It codes for CASRGAGFYEQYF.

This clone appeared a few times. The chain is built from TRBV5-1 and TRBJ2-2; D uncertain. In germline, CDR1 is SGHRS, CDR2 YFSETQ. The CDR3 sequence is 14 residues long. Deletions cut 0 bases from V and 6 bases from J, with 9 bases between. CDR3 sequence reads: CASSLAGSPGELFF. The CDR3 region has the DNA TGCGCCAGCAGCTTGGCCGGTTCCCCCGGGGAGCTGTTTTTT.

This clone appeared once. The chain recombines TRBV28 with TRBJ1-3; the match to TRBD1 covers 7 bases. Losses at the gene ends were 0 bases for V and 0 bases for J; bases not matched to a gene: 2. CDR1 is MDHEN, CDR2 SYDVKM, per germline. The CDR3 runs 16 residues. The CDR3 sequence: CASSLWTGSSGNTIYF. The DNA for the CDR3 is TGTGCCAGCAGTTTATGGACAGGGAGCTCTGGAAACACCATATATTTT.

This clone appeared a single time. This sequence joins TRBV28 and TRBJ1-2; D might be TRBD1 (6 bases). Looked up from germline, CDR1 is MDHEN and CDR2 is SYDVKM. Trimming cost V 2 bases and J 9 bases, with 22 bases left between them. The CDR3 has 16 amino acids. The CDR3 spells CASSLRSRGGLRSYTF. CDR3 nucleotides: TGTGCCAGCAGTTTAAGATCGCGGGGGGGCCTGAGAAGCTACACCTTC.

The chain couples TRBV5-1 to TRBJ2-3; TRBD2 matches at 8 bases. V shed 4 bases and J 3 bases; nucleotides not matched to a gene: 10. The CDR3 has 16 residues. CDR1 is SGHRS, CDR2 YFSETQ, per germline. The chain's CDR3 is CASSPRVGRGTDTQYF. As DNA, the CDR3 is TGCGCCAGCAGCCCCCGAGTCGGGAGGGGTACAGATACGCAGTATTTT.